This T cell receptor beta chain was sequenced for a study of CD8+CD57+ T cells in acquired aplastic anemia. Study-level results: Comparison of patients with controls identified almost 30 shared CD8+ CDR3 sequences.

According to the study, genomic DNA was the template for TCR beta VDJ and CDR3 profiling. TCRdb re-analysed the reads in MiXCR, keeping a single row per CDR3 protein. The sample contains about 470,000 distinct CDR3 sequences, around 30% of which appear only once. Germline V gives CDR1 ENHRY, CDR2 SYGVKD. V was trimmed by 10 bases and J by 0 bases, leaving 16 bases between them. The CDR3 covers 15 residues. Note on this clonotype: Its antigen is unknown.

Flow cytometry had shown expanded CD8+CD57+ cells in the patients chosen for sequencing. V gene TRBV10-3 combines with J gene TRBJ1-5, with D possibly matching TRBD1 (6 bases). The receptor comes from a human donor with aplastic anemia. Sequencing was done on a sample of sorted CD4+, CD8+, or CD8+CD57+ T cells (not recorded which) from PBMCs. The CDR3 DNA reads TGTGCCAGCAGAGCCGGACAGTATAGCAATCAGCCCCAGCATTTT. Translation: CASRAGQYSNQPQHF.